This T cell receptor (beta chain) appears in the sequencing data of a study of T cells in Graves' hyperthyroidism and ophthalmopathy. General study results and limits: Model-based prediction identified ophthalmopathy a median about 7 months prior to its onset. Most clonotypes expanded in thyroid above 0.001 were likewise present in blood.

RNA transcripts yielded amplified TCR beta CDR3 regions. Primed by the HTBI set, a first-round RT-PCR was run on the TCR CDR3. TCRdb passed the multiplex PCR reads through MiXCR, listing each CDR3 protein once. The sample comprises over 700,000 distinct CDR3 sequences, roughly 40% of which are singletons, and 7% to 10% rests with the top ten. To note about this clonotype: The antigen is not known.

This sequence originates from a man between 18 and 35 years old with Graves' hyperthyroidism. The sample consisted of blood.

The CDR3, as DNA: TGTGCCAGCAGTTTATGGAAAAGCGGTTCACCCCTCCACTTT. Amino acids: CASSLWKSGSPLHF. V and J are TRBV12-3 or TRBV12-4 and TRBJ1-6; the D is unclear. Trimming stripped 2 bases from V and 9 bases from J, with 11 bases between. CDR3 length equals 14 residues.